This TCR beta chain is from a study of blood T cell repertoires in COVID-19. Study summary: Sites across the United States, Italy and Spain contributed samples from acute and convalescent COVID-19.

Germline V CDR1 and CDR2: MDHEN, SYDVKM. Trimming pared 10 bases from V and 5 bases from J, leaving 24 bases between. CDR3 length: 17 amino acids. This table comes from immunoSEQ multiplex PCR, and its TCRdb copy is limited to in-frame clones, with some not included. The table includes approximately 300,000 clones, about 89% detected once. The study drew participants aged about 18 to 90 years from roughly 25 US areas. The rearrangement joins TRBV28 to TRBJ1-6, with a weak D call TRBD1 (6 bases). The sequencing sample was made of PBMCs or T cells enriched from blood (not recorded which). This receptor was identified in a woman aged 18-29 years who had recovered from COVID-19. The CDR3 bases are TGTGCCACCCACACCAATGACAGGATTCCCGATAATTCACCCCTCCACTTT. Amino acid sequence: CATHTNDRIPDNSPLHF.